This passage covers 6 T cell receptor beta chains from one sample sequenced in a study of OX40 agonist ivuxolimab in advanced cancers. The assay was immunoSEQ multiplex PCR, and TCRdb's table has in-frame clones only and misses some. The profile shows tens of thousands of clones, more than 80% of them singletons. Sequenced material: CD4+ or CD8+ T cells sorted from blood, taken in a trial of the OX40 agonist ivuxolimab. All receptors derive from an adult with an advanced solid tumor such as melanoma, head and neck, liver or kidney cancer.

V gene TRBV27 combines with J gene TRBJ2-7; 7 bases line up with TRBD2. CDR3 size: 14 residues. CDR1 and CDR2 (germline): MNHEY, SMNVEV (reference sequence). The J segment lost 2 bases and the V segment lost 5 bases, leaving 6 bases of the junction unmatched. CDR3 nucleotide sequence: TGTGCCAGCAGTGCGATGGGGGGGGCCTACGAGCAGTACTTC. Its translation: CASSAMGGAYEQYF.

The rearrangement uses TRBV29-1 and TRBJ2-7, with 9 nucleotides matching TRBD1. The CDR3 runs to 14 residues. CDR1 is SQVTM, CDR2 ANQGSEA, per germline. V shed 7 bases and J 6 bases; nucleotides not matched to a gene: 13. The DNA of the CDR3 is TGCAGCGACATCAACCGGGACAGGGATGCCGAGCAGTACTTC. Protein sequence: CSDINRDRDAEQYF.

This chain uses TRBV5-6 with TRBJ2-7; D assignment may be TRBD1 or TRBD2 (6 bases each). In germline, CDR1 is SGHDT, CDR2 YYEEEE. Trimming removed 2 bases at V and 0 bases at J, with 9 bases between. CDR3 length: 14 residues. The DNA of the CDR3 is TGTGCCAGCAGCTTCGGGGGCCTCTCCTACGAGCAGTACTTC. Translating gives CASSFGGLSYEQYF. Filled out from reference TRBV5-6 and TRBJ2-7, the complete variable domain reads DAGVTQSPTHLIKTRGQQVTLRCSPKSGHDTVSWYQQALGQGPQFIFQYYEEEERQRGNFPDRFSGHQFPNYSSELNVNALLLGDSALYLCASSFGGLSYEQYFGPGTRLTVT.

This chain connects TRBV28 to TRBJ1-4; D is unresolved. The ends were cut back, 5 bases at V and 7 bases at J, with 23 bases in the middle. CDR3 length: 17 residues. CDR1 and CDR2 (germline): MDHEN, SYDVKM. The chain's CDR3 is CASSKVRPRSRSEKLFF. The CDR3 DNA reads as TGTGCCAGCAGTAAAGTGCGGCCCCGTTCGAGAAGTGAAAAACTGTTTTTT. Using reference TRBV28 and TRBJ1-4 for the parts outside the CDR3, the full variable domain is DVKVTQSSRYLVKRTGEKVFLECVQDMDHENMFWYRQDPGLGLRLIYFSYDVKMKEKGDIPEGYSVSREKKERFSLILESASTNQTSMYLCASSKVRPRSRSEKLFFGSGTQLSVL.

CDR3 loop: CASSQDFSLTGGLYQETQYF. CDR3 bases: TGCGCCAGCAGCCAAGATTTTTCCCTGACAGGGGGGTTGTACCAAGAGACCCAGTACTTC. The chain recombines TRBV4-3 with TRBJ2-5; 9 nucleotides match TRBD1. Germline V CDR1 and CDR2: LGHNA, YSLEER. The CDR3 contains 20 residues. V shed 0 bases, J shed 0 bases, and the junction held 14 bases outside the gene matches.

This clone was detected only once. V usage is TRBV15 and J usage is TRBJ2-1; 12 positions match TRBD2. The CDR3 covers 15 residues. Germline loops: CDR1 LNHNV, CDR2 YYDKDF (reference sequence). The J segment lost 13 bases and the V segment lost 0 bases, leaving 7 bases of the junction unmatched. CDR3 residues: CATSRDRLAGGIQFF. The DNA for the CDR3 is TGTGCCACCAGCAGAGATCGGCTAGCGGGAGGGATACAGTTCTTC. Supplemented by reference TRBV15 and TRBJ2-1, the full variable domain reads DAMVIQNPRYQVTQFGKPVTLSCSQTLNHNVMYWYQQKSSQAPKLLFHYYDKDFNNEADTPDNFQSRRPNTSFCFLDIRSPGLGDTAMYLCATSRDRLAGGIQFFGPGTRLTVL.